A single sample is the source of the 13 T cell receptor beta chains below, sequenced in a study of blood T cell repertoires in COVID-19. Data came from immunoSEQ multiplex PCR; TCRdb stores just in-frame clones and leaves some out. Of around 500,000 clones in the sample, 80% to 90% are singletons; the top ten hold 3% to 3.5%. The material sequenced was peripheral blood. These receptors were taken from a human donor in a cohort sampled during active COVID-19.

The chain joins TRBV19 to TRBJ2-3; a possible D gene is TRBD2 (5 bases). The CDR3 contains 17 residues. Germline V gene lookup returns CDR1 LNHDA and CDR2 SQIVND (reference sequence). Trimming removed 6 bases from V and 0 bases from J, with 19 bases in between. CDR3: CASRARRERPSTDTQYF. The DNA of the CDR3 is TGTGCCAGTAGGGCACGTCGGGAACGACCTAGCACAGATACGCAGTATTTT.

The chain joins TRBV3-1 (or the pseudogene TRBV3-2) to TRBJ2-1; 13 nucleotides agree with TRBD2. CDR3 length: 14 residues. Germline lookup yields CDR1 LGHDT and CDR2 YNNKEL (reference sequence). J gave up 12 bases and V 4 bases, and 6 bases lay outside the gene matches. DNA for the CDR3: TGTGCCAGCAGCCTTGGGACTAGCGGGATGCGGCAGTTCTTC. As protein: CASSLGTSGMRQFF.

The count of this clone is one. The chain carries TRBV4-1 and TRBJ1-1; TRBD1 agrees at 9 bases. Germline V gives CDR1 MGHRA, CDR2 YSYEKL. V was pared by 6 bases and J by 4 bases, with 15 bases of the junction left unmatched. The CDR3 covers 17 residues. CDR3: CASRLPGQGSGGTEAFF. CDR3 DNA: TGCGCCAGCAGACTACCGGGACAGGGCTCGGGAGGCACTGAAGCTTTCTTT.

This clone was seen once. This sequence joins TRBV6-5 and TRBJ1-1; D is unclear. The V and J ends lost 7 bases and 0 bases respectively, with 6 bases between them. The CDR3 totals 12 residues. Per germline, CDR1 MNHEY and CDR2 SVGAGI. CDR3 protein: CASMRLNTEAFF. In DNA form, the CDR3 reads TGTGCCAGCATGAGGTTGAACACTGAAGCTTTCTTT.

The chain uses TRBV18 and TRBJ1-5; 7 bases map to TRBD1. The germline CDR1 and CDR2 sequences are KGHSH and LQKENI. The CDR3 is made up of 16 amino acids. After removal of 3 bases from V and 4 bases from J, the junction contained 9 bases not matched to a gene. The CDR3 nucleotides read TGTGCCAGCTCACCCCAACAGGGGAACCCGAATCAGCCCCAGCATTTT. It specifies CASSPQQGNPNQPQHF. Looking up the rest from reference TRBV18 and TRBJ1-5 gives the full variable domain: NAGVMQNPRHLVRRRGQEARLRCSPMKGHSHVYWYRQLPEEGLKFMVYLQKENIIDESGMPKERFSAEFPKEGPSILRIQQVVRGDSAAYFCASSPQQGNPNQPQHFGDGTRLSIL.

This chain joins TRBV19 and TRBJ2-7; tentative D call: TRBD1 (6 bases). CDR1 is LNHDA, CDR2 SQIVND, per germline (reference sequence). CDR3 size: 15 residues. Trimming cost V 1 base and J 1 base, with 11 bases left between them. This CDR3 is CASSIAPGVSYEQYF. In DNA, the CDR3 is TGTGCCAGTAGTATAGCCCCAGGGGTATCCTACGAGCAGTACTTC.

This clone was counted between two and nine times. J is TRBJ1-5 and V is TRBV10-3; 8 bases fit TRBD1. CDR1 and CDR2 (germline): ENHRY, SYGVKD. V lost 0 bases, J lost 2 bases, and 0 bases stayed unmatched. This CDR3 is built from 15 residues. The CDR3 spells CAISESTGGNQPQHF. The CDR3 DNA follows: TGTGCCATCAGTGAGTCGACAGGGGGCAATCAGCCCCAGCATTTT.

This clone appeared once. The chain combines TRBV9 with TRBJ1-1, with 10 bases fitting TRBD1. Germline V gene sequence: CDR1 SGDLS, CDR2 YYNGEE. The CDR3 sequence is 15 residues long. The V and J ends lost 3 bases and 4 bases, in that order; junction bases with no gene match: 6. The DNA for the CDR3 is TGTGCCAGCAGCGCTCGACAGGGGGCGCCCACTGAAGCTTTCTTT. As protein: CASSARQGAPTEAFF.

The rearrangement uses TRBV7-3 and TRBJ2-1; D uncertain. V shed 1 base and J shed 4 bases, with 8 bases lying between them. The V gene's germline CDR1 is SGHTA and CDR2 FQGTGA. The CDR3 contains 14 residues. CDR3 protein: CASSLRLDYNEQFF. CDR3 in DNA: TGTGCCAGCAGCTTAAGACTGGATTACAATGAGCAGTTCTTC.

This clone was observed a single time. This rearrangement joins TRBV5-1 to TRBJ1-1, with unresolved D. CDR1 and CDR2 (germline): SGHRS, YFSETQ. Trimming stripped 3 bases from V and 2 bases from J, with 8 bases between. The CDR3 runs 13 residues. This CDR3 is CASSSSGNTEAFF. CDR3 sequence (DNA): TGCGCCAGCAGCTCGTCAGGAAACACTGAAGCTTTCTTT.

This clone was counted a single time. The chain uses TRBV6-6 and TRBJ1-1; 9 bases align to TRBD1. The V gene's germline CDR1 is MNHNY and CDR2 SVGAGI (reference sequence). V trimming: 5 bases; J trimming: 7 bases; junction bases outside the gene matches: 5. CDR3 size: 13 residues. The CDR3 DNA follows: TGTGCCAGCAGTCCCCACAGGGGGCGTGAAGCTTTCTTT. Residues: CASSPHRGREAFF.

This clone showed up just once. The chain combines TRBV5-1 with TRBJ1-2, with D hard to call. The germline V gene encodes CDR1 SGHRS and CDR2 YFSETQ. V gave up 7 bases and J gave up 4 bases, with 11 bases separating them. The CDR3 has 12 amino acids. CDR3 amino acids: CASGGSGYGYTF. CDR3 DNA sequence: TGCGCCAGCGGTGGTTCCGGCTATGGCTACACCTTC.

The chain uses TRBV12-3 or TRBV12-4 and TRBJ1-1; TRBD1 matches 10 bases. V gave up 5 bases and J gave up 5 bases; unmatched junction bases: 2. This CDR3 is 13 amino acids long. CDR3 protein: CASSVDRGTEAFF. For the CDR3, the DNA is TGTGCCAGCAGTGTGGACAGGGGGACTGAAGCTTTCTTT.